This TCR beta chain was sequenced for a study of CD8+ T cells in alopecia areata (dated by TCRdb to the late 2010s). In the study overall: The treated patients, all with moderate-to-severe alopecia areata, were enrolled in an open-label pilot trial of oral tofacitinib given at 5 to 10 mg twice daily. Tofacitinib was given for 6 to 18 months, followed by 6 months of follow-up off drug to assess delayed response and recurrence. For the treated patients, the SALT score, which quantifies what percentage of scalp surface area is affected, served as the measure of disease severity. In both human patients and the C3H/HeJ mouse model, the study applied high-throughput TCRbeta sequencing to look at T cell clonal expansion in alopecia areata. On the human side, TCRbeta sequencing was run on scalp tissue and on sorted CD4+ and CD8+ peripheral blood T cells from healthy controls and from alopecia areata patients with either patchy or totalis/universalis disease. Tofacitinib-treated patients had biopsies at baseline and at 4 and 24 weeks of treatment, with a later scalp biopsy in several patients. Scalp clonality was compared across normal scalp (n=4), patchy alopecia areata scalp (n=8), and alopecia totalis/universalis scalp (n=8). The RNA source kit depended on sample type: the PAXgene miRNA kit for fixed scalp, the miRNeasy kit for PBMCs, and the RNeasy kit for mouse skin. Amplification of TCRbeta CDR3 regions was done by immunoSEQ multiplex PCR using 35 Vbeta forward primers and 13 Jbeta reverse primers. What the work shows at the level of the full study, not this receptor alone: Scalp TCR repertoire analysis is complicated because resident alphabeta T cells in normal human skin are also sequenced, whereas mouse skin is dominated by gammadelta T cells. With tofacitinib, both scalp clonality and the number of expanded CD8+ clones among the top 100 scalp clones went down significantly. Because the treated cohort was small and had just a single nonresponder, larger studies are needed to establish links between baseline CD8+ expansion and response. TCR sequences shared between patients were less clear than in mice, possibly partly because of HLA diversity in the patient population. Many expanded lesional clones were found to persist in scalp and blood during tofacitinib treatment, and relapse after treatment cessation may be partly explained by this persistence. Compared with normal scalp, lesional scalp, particularly in alopecia totalis/universalis, had higher clonality and more expanded CD8+ clones, which suggests antigenic drive.

Its CDR3 holds 13 amino acids, cysteine through phenylalanine. This entry keeps only the CDR3 DNA: 39 bases, framed from base 1. The germline V gene provides CDR1 SQVTM and CDR2 ANQGSEA. Germline trimming amounts to 8 bases on V and 2 bases on J, with 5 as the count of junction bases outside the gene matches. The library came from the immunoSEQ multiplex PCR assay. For TCR sequencing, RNA was extracted from every sample and reverse transcribed into cDNA to serve as template. SuperScript III was used for first-strand cDNA synthesis, primed with a 2:1 mix of oligo-dT and random hexamers. A synthetic immune receptor repertoire was used to gauge amplification bias, and whatever bias remained was removed computationally. The authors processed their data as follows. After raw reads were preprocessed to remove errors, the CDR3 was defined following IMGT conventions as running from the conserved cysteine to phenylalanine. Clonality was computed as 1 minus the Shannon entropy, with the entropy normalized by log2 of the number of productive unique TCRs. Whether scalp clones were CD4 or CD8 was inferred by matching scalp TCRbeta sequences against CD4 and CD8 repertoires sorted from blood. This immuneACCESS table, as held by TCRdb, lists in-frame sequences with V and J called but not all clones. Of the missing ones, under half trace to an unresolved V gene in checked studies; the others have no known cause. That table gives V, J and clone size, and the DNA gave D and trimming. Across this sample there are 150,000 or so clones, with under 70% seen only once. In total, the top ten clones hold about 0.94% of the sample.

This clone has a single count. Its cognate antigen has yet to be identified. The sample holds no much larger clone one base away, and base qualities are not on file. Explained via the paper, the time point label denotes: around 4 weeks on oral tofacitinib. In light of the paper, this sample's treatment or condition label describes: oral pan-JAK inhibitor, 5-10 mg twice daily. Peripheral blood and lesional scalp punch biopsies were obtained from patients with alopecia areata. After PBMCs were isolated by density centrifugation and stained for CD3, CD4 and CD8, a FACSAria was used to sort CD4+ and CD8+ T cells.

The chain is made from TRBV29-1 and TRBJ1-2; TRBD1 agrees with 10 junctional bases. The TCR sequence derives from a human donor with alopecia areata. Sequencing used CD4+ T cells sorted from blood, obtained at week 4, from a patient treated with tofacitinib. The CDR3 is CSTRTGGNYGYTF. The DNA reads TGCAGCACCCGGACAGGGGGAAACTATGGCTACACCTTC.